The present TCR beta chain was sequenced within a study of molecular identifiers for immune sequencing clone quantification. This clonotype was counted a few times. The authors built bulk TCR libraries by previously described methods with listed TCR primers. Via MiXCR, TCRdb re-called the PCR reads, giving one row per CDR3 protein. The data show 400,000 to 600,000 distinct CDR3 sequences, under 30% seen once. Germline CDR1 reads SGHRS; CDR2 reads YFSETQ. The CDR3 covers 17 residues. The junction had 7 bases not matched to a gene; V was cut back by 5 bases and J by 0 bases. The sequencing input was naive CD8+ T cells from blood, with Jurkat cell RNA spiked in. Subset given: FACS-sorted CD8+CD4-CCR7+CD45RA+ naive T cells. The V and J genes are TRBV5-1 and TRBJ2-6; 8 nucleotides match TRBD1. The receptor comes from a human donor in good health. Some libraries in this study had Jurkat cell RNA spiked in. CDR3 in amino acids: CASRTGVISSGANVLTF. For the CDR3, the DNA is TGCGCCAGCAGGACAGGGGTCATTTCCTCTGGGGCCAACGTCCTGACTTTC.